The source of this T cell receptor beta chain is a study of cytomegalovirus exposure and HLA in healthy donors. Whole-study context: The 550 to 700 first-cohort repertoires and the roughly 120 validation repertoires shared the same platform, a later analysis reported.

Trimming removed 8 bases from V and 0 bases from J, with 13 bases in between. The CDR3 length is 15 residues. Per germline, CDR1 MNHEY and CDR2 SVGAGI. This clone came up once. Some clones are missing from TCRdb's copy, which holds only in-frame ones; the method was immunoSEQ multiplex PCR. The sample yields over 150,000 clones, less than 90% seen once. The genes are TRBV6-5 and TRBJ1-4; D possibly corresponds to TRBD1 (5 bases). The sequencing sample was made of PBMCs. The receptor's source is a man between 18 and 35 years old in good health and CMV-seropositive. This chain's CDR3 is CASGARQATNEKLFF. In nucleotides, the CDR3 is TGTGCCAGCGGGGCCAGACAAGCAACTAATGAAAAACTGTTTTTT.